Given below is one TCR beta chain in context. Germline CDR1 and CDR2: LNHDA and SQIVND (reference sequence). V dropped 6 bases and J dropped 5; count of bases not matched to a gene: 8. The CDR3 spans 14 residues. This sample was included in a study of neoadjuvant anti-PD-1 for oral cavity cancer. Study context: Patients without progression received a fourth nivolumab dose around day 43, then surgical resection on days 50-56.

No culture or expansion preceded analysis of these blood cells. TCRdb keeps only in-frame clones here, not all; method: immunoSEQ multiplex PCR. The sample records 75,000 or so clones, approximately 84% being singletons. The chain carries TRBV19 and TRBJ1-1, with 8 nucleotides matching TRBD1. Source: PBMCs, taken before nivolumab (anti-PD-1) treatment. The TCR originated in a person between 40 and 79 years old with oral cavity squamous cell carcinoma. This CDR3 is CASRGQGLRTEAFF. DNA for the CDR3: TGTGCCAGTAGAGGACAGGGTTTGAGAACTGAAGCTTTCTTT.